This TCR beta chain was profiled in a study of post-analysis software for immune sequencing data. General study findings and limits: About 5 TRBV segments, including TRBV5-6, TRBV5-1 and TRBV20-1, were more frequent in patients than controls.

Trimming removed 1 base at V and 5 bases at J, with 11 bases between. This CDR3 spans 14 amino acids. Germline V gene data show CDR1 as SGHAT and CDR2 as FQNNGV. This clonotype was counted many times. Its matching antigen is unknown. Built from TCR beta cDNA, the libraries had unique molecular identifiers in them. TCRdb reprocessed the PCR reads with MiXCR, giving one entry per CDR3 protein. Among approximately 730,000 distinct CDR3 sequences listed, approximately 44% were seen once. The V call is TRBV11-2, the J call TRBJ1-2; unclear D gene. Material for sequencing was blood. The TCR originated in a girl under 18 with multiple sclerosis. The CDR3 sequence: CASSLGGNSYGYTF. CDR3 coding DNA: TGTGCCAGCAGCTTAGGGGGAAATTCTTATGGCTACACCTTC.